The 7 T cell receptor beta chains below were found in one sample sequenced in a study of T and B cells in COVID-19 patients (dated by TCRdb to between 2020 and 2021). Sequenced on an Illumina MiSeq. Multiplex PCR with BIOMED2 TRB-A/B primer pools was used to amplify TRB rearrangements. Starting from the raw public reads, TCRdb applied fastp trimming at Q25, assembled clones with MiXCR and retained in-frame beta chains. Under each unique CDR3 protein, matching rows form one entry showing the most common genes and DNA. The sample table contains 6,000 or so distinct CDR3 sequences; only one count was recorded for about 25% of them. 15% to 20% of the sample belongs to the ten largest clones. Genomic DNA extracted from blood was used in amounts of roughly 250-550 ng for amplification of TRB repertoires. Sequenced: blood. These receptors were taken from a human donor with active COVID-19.

The chain couples TRBV7-6 to TRBJ2-1; TRBD2 matches at 13 bases. CDR3 length: 16 residues. Germline CDR1 SGHVS, CDR2 FNYEAQ. V trimming: 4 bases; J trimming: 7 bases; junction bases outside the gene matches: 7. CDR3 amino acids: CASSSRTSGSLNEQFF. The CDR3 DNA reads as TGTGCCAGCAGCTCCCGGACTAGCGGGAGTTTGAATGAGCAGTTCTTC.

By share, this clonotype ranks as medium-sized. This chain uses TRBV19 with TRBJ1-2; D gene uncertain. V dropped 4 bases and J dropped 0 bases, with 9 bases sitting between them. Looked up from germline, CDR1 is LNHDA and CDR2 is SQIVND (reference sequence). The CDR3 has 14 amino acids. The CDR3 DNA sequence: TGTGCCAGTAGTACCACGCCAGCTAACTATGGCTACACCTTC. This codes for CASSTTPANYGYTF.

At least ten counts were recorded for this clonotype. The chain joins TRBV6-2 or TRBV6-3 to TRBJ2-5; D is unresolved. V was cut by 1 base and J by 3 bases, with 12 bases left in between. The germline V gene has CDR1 MNHEY and CDR2 SVGEGT. The CDR3 is made up of 15 amino acids. The CDR3 DNA is TGTGCCAGCAGTTACTATTCAGCTTCTGAAGAGACCCAGTACTTC. Its protein product is CASSYYSASEETQYF.

This clonotype was detected ten times or more. The rearrangement joins TRBV19 to TRBJ1-1; TRBD1 aligns across 7 bases. There are 14 residues in the CDR3. After removal of 4 bases from V and 1 base from J, the junction contained 3 bases not matched to a gene. Per germline, CDR1 LNHDA and CDR2 SQIVND (reference sequence). DNA for the CDR3: TGTGCCAGTAGTAGAGGGACAGAGAACACTGAAGCTTTCTTT. Translating gives CASSRGTENTEAFF.

This clonotype has a handful of counts. V is TRBV27 and J is TRBJ1-5; 9 bases are shared with TRBD1. This CDR3 spans 17 amino acids. The junction had 11 bases not matched to a gene; V was cut back by 5 bases and J by 3 bases. Germline V CDR1 and CDR2: MNHEY, SMNVEV (reference sequence). Written as DNA, the CDR3 is TGTGCCAGCAGTCCCTATTTCGGGACAGGGAACAATCAGCCCCAGCATTTT. Translation gives CASSPYFGTGNNQPQHF.

This clonotype is medium-sized. The chain uses TRBV6-1 and TRBJ2-1, with 14 bases lining up with TRBD2. The CDR3 extends over 16 amino acids. Losses at the gene ends were 5 bases for V and 6 bases for J; bases not matched to a gene: 6. The germline gives CDR1 MNHNS, CDR2 SASEGT. The CDR3 region has the DNA TGTGCCAGCAGTTCTCGACTAGCGGGAGGGATCAATGAGCAGTTCTTC. Amino acids: CASSSRLAGGINEQFF.

In this sample, this clonotype is medium-sized (0.01 to 0.1%). V usage is TRBV12-3 or TRBV12-4 and J usage is TRBJ2-3, with a possible D match to TRBD2 (5 bases). CDR3 length: 14 amino acids. Trimming pared 0 bases from V and 6 bases from J, leaving 10 bases between. CDR3 in DNA: TGTGCCAGCAGTTTAGCGGGAGTTGAGGATACGCAGTATTTT. Translating it yields CASSLAGVEDTQYF.